The rows below give T cell receptor beta chains drawn from one sample of a study of regulatory T cells in long-lasting Graves disease. TCRdb reanalysed the multiplex PCR reads using MiXCR and keeps one entry per CDR3 protein. This sample yields hundreds of thousands of distinct CDR3 sequences, of which approximately 15% are seen a single time; roughly 27% belongs to the top ten. These data were also reused for a study on T cells in Graves' hyperthyroidism and ophthalmopathy.

Material: peripheral blood mononuclear cells (PBMCs), obtained at new diagnosis, from a patient treated with antithyroid drugs. These receptors were taken from a middle-aged man with Graves disease. Each CDR3 is given with its conserved first and last residue. The order of the fields is clone size, J gene, V gene, D gene, CDR3 protein, CDR3 DNA. The D gene is left open where the match is weak. Only some rows state a clone size, as once, few, many or a class for expanded clones.

clone size: many
J gene: TRBJ2-2
V gene: TRBV7-9
D gene: -
CDR3 protein: CASSLTNTGELFF
CDR3 DNA: TGTGCCAGCAGCTTAACGAACACCGGGGAGCTGTTTTTT

clone size: -
J gene: TRBJ1-3
V gene: TRBV15
D gene: -
CDR3 protein: CATSKGDSLSGNTIYF
CDR3 DNA: TGTGCCACCAGCAAGGGAGACAGCCTCTCTGGAAACACCATATATTTT

clone size: many
J gene: TRBJ1-3
V gene: TRBV12-3/TRBV12-4
D gene: TRBD1
CDR3 protein: CASSRNTGGLSGNTIYF
CDR3 DNA: TGTGCCAGCAGTCGCAACACAGGGGGCCTCTCTGGAAACACCATATATTTT

clone size: few
J gene: TRBJ1-5
V gene: TRBV7-9
D gene: -
CDR3 protein: CASSPPGDQPQHF
CDR3 DNA: TGTGCCAGCAGCCCCCCCGGAGATCAGCCCCAGCATTTT

clone size: many
J gene: TRBJ2-5
V gene: TRBV12-5
D gene: -
CDR3 protein: CASGLVEETQYF
CDR3 DNA: TGTGCTAGTGGTTTGGTGGAAGAGACCCAGTACTTC

clone size: once
J gene: TRBJ1-1
V gene: TRBV28
D gene: -
CDR3 protein: CASSKGFNTEAFF
CDR3 DNA: TGTGCCAGCAGCAAGGGATTCAACACTGAAGCTTTCTTT

clone size: -
J gene: TRBJ1-6
V gene: TRBV14
D gene: -
CDR3 protein: CASSQKWNSPLHF
CDR3 DNA: TGTGCCAGCAGCCAAAAATGGAATTCACCCCTCCACTTT

clone size: many
J gene: TRBJ1-1
V gene: TRBV11-2
D gene: -
CDR3 protein: CASSRERARGTEAFF
CDR3 DNA: TGTGCCAGCAGCCGAGAGAGGGCAAGGGGTACTGAAGCTTTCTTT

clone size: many
J gene: TRBJ1-4
V gene: TRBV18
D gene: -
CDR3 protein: CASSPRVNVEKLFF
CDR3 DNA: TGTGCCAGCTCACCTAGGGTGAACGTTGAAAAACTGTTTTTT

clone size: -
J gene: TRBJ1-5
V gene: TRBV6-1
D gene: TRBD1
CDR3 protein: CASSEVGQGAGRPQHF
CDR3 DNA: TGTGCCAGCAGTGAAGTAGGACAGGGGGCCGGTCGGCCCCAGCATTTT

clone size: -
J gene: TRBJ2-7
V gene: TRBV4-1
D gene: TRBD2
CDR3 protein: CASSQELSGGSYEQYF
CDR3 DNA: TGCGCCAGCAGCCAAGAGCTTAGCGGGGGGTCCTACGAGCAGTACTTC

clone size: many
J gene: TRBJ1-3
V gene: TRBV7-8
D gene: -
CDR3 protein: CASSLQGSYGNTIYF
CDR3 DNA: TGTGCCAGCAGCTTACAGGGCAGCTATGGAAACACCATATATTTT

clone size: many
J gene: TRBJ2-3
V gene: TRBV20-1
D gene: -
CDR3 protein: CSASFSYDGATDTQYF
CDR3 DNA: TGCAGTGCTAGTTTTTCGTATGACGGCGCCACAGATACGCAGTATTTT

clone size: many
J gene: TRBJ2-7
V gene: TRBV15
D gene: -
CDR3 protein: CATSRDVGPYEQYF
CDR3 DNA: TGTGCCACCAGCAGAGACGTAGGTCCCTACGAGCAGTACTTC

clone size: many
J gene: TRBJ1-4
V gene: TRBV2
D gene: TRBD1
CDR3 protein: CAVVTGSLEKLFF
CDR3 DNA: TGTGCCGTCGTGACAGGGAGTCTTGAAAAACTGTTTTTT

clone size: many
J gene: TRBJ2-3
V gene: TRBV11-1
D gene: TRBD2
CDR3 protein: CASSIGTSGTDTQYF
CDR3 DNA: TGTGCCAGCAGCATCGGGACTAGCGGTACAGATACGCAGTATTTT

clone size: many
J gene: TRBJ1-1
V gene: TRBV29-1
D gene: TRBD1
CDR3 protein: CSGGTGGNTEAFF
CDR3 DNA: TGCAGCGGGGGGACAGGGGGGAACACTGAAGCTTTCTTT

clone size: many
J gene: TRBJ1-1
V gene: TRBV27
D gene: TRBD1
CDR3 protein: CASWSGTGIATEAFF
CDR3 DNA: TGTGCCAGCTGGTCCGGGACAGGGATCGCCACTGAAGCTTTCTTT

clone size: many
J gene: TRBJ2-5
V gene: TRBV7-2
D gene: -
CDR3 protein: CASSLEASWETQYF
CDR3 DNA: TGTGCCAGCAGCTTAGAGGCTAGCTGGGAGACCCAGTACTTC

clone size: few
J gene: TRBJ2-7
V gene: TRBV5-6
D gene: -
CDR3 protein: CASSWSDGNYEQYF
CDR3 DNA: TGTGCCAGCAGCTGGAGCGACGGAAACTACGAGCAGTACTTC

clone size: many
J gene: TRBJ2-3
V gene: TRBV7-2
D gene: -
CDR3 protein: CASSLYVGAISDTQYF
CDR3 DNA: TGTGCCAGCAGCTTGTACGTGGGGGCCATATCAGATACGCAGTATTTT

clone size: many
J gene: TRBJ2-1
V gene: TRBV12-5
D gene: TRBD1
CDR3 protein: CASGLVQGTGRSSYNEQFF
CDR3 DNA: TGTGCTAGTGGTTTGGTACAAGGGACAGGACGTAGCTCCTACAATGAGCAGTTCTTC

clone size: many
J gene: TRBJ1-1
V gene: TRBV18
D gene: -
CDR3 protein: CASSLQGRAEAFF
CDR3 DNA: TGTGCCAGCTCACTACAGGGAAGGGCTGAAGCTTTCTTT

clone size: many
J gene: TRBJ2-1
V gene: TRBV20-1
D gene: -
CDR3 protein: CSSQDDPNGDEQFF
CDR3 DNA: TGCAGTTCACAGGACGACCCGAATGGGGATGAGCAGTTCTTC

clone size: many
J gene: TRBJ2-1
V gene: TRBV6-2/TRBV6-3
D gene: -
CDR3 protein: CASSYSGGRGQFF
CDR3 DNA: TGTGCCAGCAGTTACTCAGGAGGGAGAGGGCAGTTCTTC

clone size: -
J gene: TRBJ2-1
V gene: TRBV10-3
D gene: -
CDR3 protein: CAIRWTLNFNEQFF
CDR3 DNA: TGTGCCATCAGATGGACACTGAACTTCAATGAGCAGTTCTTC

clone size: -
J gene: TRBJ2-5
V gene: TRBV11-2
D gene: -
CDR3 protein: CASSFGQRETQYF
CDR3 DNA: TGTGCCAGCAGTTTCGGACAGCGAGAGACCCAGTACTTC

clone size: many
J gene: TRBJ2-3
V gene: TRBV7-2
D gene: -
CDR3 protein: CASSLRRGSGQYF
CDR3 DNA: TGTGCCAGCAGCTTACGACGGGGGAGTGGGCAGTATTTT

clone size: few
J gene: TRBJ2-3
V gene: TRBV28
D gene: TRBD2
CDR3 protein: CASSSQRGETDTQYF
CDR3 DNA: TGTGCCAGCAGTTCCCAGCGGGGGGAAACAGATACGCAGTATTTT

clone size: few
J gene: TRBJ2-5
V gene: TRBV20-1
D gene: TRBD2
CDR3 protein: CSARDLAGVPQETQYF
CDR3 DNA: TGCAGTGCTAGAGATCTAGCGGGGGTGCCTCAAGAGACCCAGTACTTC

clone size: -
J gene: TRBJ1-4
V gene: TRBV6-1
D gene: -
CDR3 protein: CASRTSGATNENLFF
CDR3 DNA: TGTGCCAGCAGGACTTCAGGGGCAACTAATGAAAACCTGTTTTTT

clone size: -
J gene: TRBJ2-2
V gene: TRBV4-2
D gene: TRBD2
CDR3 protein: CASSQDSAGGSNTGELFF
CDR3 DNA: TGTGCCAGCAGCCAAGATTCAGCGGGGGGCTCGAACACCGGGGAGCTGTTTTTT

clone size: many
J gene: TRBJ2-5
V gene: TRBV6-2/TRBV6-3
D gene: TRBD1
CDR3 protein: CASSRPGGSIETQYF
CDR3 DNA: TGTGCCAGCAGTAGACCAGGGGGATCGATAGAGACCCAGTACTTC

clone size: many
J gene: TRBJ2-5
V gene: TRBV29-1
D gene: -
CDR3 protein: CSVGHGPLRETQYF
CDR3 DNA: TGCAGCGTTGGACATGGACCTCTGAGGGAGACCCAGTACTTC

clone size: -
J gene: TRBJ2-3
V gene: TRBV7-9
D gene: TRBD2
CDR3 protein: CASSLSYVAGERDTQYF
CDR3 DNA: TGTGCCAGCAGCTTAAGCTATGTAGCGGGGGAACGCGATACGCAGTATTTT

clone size: many
J gene: TRBJ2-1
V gene: TRBV6-2/TRBV6-3
D gene: -
CDR3 protein: CASSTMDEQFF
CDR3 DNA: TGTGCCAGCAGTACAATGGATGAGCAGTTCTTC

clone size: many
J gene: TRBJ2-7
V gene: TRBV6-1
D gene: -
CDR3 protein: CASSRTQGYEQYF
CDR3 DNA: TGTGCCAGCAGTAGAACACAGGGTTACGAGCAGTACTTC

clone size: -
J gene: TRBJ2-7
V gene: TRBV7-2
D gene: -
CDR3 protein: CASSYQQSNEQYF
CDR3 DNA: TGTGCCAGCAGCTATCAACAGTCGAACGAGCAGTACTTC

clone size: -
J gene: TRBJ1-2
V gene: TRBV5-5
D gene: -
CDR3 protein: CASSLTEGVVEGYTF
CDR3 DNA: TGTGCCAGCAGCTTGACAGAGGGCGTGGTGGAGGGCTACACCTTC

clone size: many
J gene: TRBJ2-1
V gene: TRBV7-9
D gene: TRBD1
CDR3 protein: CASSRQGGQNEQFF
CDR3 DNA: TGTGCCAGCAGCCGACAGGGGGGTCAAAATGAGCAGTTCTTC

clone size: many
J gene: TRBJ1-4
V gene: TRBV20-1
D gene: TRBD1
CDR3 protein: CSARDRGLEKLFF
CDR3 DNA: TGCAGTGCTAGGGACAGGGGGTTAGAAAAACTGTTTTTT

clone size: -
J gene: TRBJ2-5
V gene: TRBV2
D gene: TRBD2
CDR3 protein: CASNIAGGRETQYF
CDR3 DNA: TGTGCCAGCAATATAGCGGGGGGGCGAGAGACCCAGTACTTC